One TCR beta chain is described in this entry. These data belong to a study of T cell changes during pregnancy in multiple sclerosis. The V gene end was trimmed by 4 bases and the J gene end by 7 bases; junction bases not matched to a gene: 10. CDR1 and CDR2 (germline): SGHNT, YYREEE (reference sequence). The CDR3 runs 15 residues. The table came from immunoSEQ multiplex PCR; TCRdb's copy has only in-frame clones and leaves some out. The table lists over 55,000 clones, about 89% of them singletons, with about 2.3% in the top ten. Sequenced here: peripheral blood, sampled in the first trimester of pregnancy. The origin of this receptor is a female donor with multiple sclerosis, enrolled in a pregnancy study. The chain has TRBV5-4 and TRBJ2-7; the match to TRBD2 covers 11 bases. CDR3 nucleotides: TGTGCCAGCAGCCCCGGGACTAGCGGTTTTGTGGAGCAGTACTTC. Amino acids: CASSPGTSGFVEQYF.